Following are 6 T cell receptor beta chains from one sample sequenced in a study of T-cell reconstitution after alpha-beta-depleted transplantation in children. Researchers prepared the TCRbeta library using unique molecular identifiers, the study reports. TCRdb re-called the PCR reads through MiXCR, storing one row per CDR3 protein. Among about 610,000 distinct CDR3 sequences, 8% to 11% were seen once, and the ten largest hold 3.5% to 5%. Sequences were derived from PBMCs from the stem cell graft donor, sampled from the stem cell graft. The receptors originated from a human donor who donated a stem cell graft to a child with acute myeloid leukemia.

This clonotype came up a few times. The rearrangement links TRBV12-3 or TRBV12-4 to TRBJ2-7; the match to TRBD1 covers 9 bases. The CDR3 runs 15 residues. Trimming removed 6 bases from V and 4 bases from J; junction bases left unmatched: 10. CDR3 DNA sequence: TGTGCCAGCAGCTCCGGGACAGGGAATCCTTACGAGCAGTACTTC. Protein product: CASSSGTGNPYEQYF.

The CDR3 here is CASSMRRPAGDEQFF. In nucleotides, the CDR3 is TGTGCCAGTAGTATGCGACGACCCGCCGGCGATGAGCAGTTCTTC. V and J are TRBV19 and TRBJ2-1; D unclear. Germline CDR1 LNHDA, CDR2 SQIVND (reference sequence). The germline V and J ends were trimmed by 3 bases and 8 bases, with 17 bases remaining between them. CDR3 length equals 15 residues.

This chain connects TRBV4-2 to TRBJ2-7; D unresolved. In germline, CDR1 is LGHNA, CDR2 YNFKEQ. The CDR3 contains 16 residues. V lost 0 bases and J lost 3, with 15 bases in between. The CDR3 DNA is TGTGCCAGCAGCCAAGAAGGTGGGCGTATGGTCTACGAGCAGTACTTC. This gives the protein CASSQEGGRMVYEQYF.

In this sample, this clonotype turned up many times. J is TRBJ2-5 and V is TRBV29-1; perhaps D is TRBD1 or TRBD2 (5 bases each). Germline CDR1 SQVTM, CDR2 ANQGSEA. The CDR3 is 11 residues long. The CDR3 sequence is CSGGPQETQYF. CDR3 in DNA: TGCAGTGGGGGACCACAAGAGACCCAGTACTTC.

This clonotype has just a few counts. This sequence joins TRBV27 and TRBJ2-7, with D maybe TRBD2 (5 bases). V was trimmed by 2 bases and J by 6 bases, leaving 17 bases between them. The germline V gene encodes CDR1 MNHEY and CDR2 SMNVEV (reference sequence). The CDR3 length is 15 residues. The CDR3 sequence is CASSLRPLWTGEQYF. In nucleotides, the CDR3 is TGTGCCAGCAGTTTAAGGCCCCTCTGGACTGGCGAGCAGTACTTC.

This CDR3 is CASSLDRARDTQYF. The CDR3 DNA reads as TGCGCCAGCAGCTTGGATCGGGCCAGAGATACGCAGTATTTT. The J gene is TRBJ2-3, the V gene TRBV5-1, with no clear D. V was trimmed by 0 bases and J by 5 bases, leaving 10 bases between them. The CDR3 runs 14 residues. Germline assignment: CDR1 SGHRS and CDR2 YFSETQ. The variable domain in full, completed from reference TRBV5-1 and TRBJ2-3, reads KAGVTQTPRYLIKTRGQQVTLSCSPISGHRSVSWYQQTPGQGLQFLFEYFSETQRNKGNFPGRFSGRQFSNSRSEMNVSTLELGDSALYLCASSLDRARDTQYFGPGTRLTVL.